These 26 T cell receptor beta chains originate from one sample sequenced in a study of OX40 agonist ivuxolimab in advanced cancers. The assay was immunoSEQ multiplex PCR, and TCRdb's table has in-frame clones only and misses some. The profile shows about 70,000 clones, approximately 89% of them singletons. Sequencing was performed on CD4+ or CD8+ T cells sorted from blood, taken in a trial of the OX40 agonist ivuxolimab. These receptors all come from an adult with an advanced solid tumor such as melanoma, head and neck, liver or kidney cancer.

This clone turned up a few times. V usage is TRBV5-1 and J usage is TRBJ2-7; 10 nucleotides match TRBD1. The CDR3 length is 16 residues. The V segment lost 3 bases and the J segment 5 bases; nucleotides outside the gene matches: 11. In germline, CDR1 is SGHRS, CDR2 YFSETQ. The CDR3: CASSYMGQGTSNEQYF. Here the CDR3 DNA reads TGCGCCAGCAGCTATATGGGACAGGGGACATCGAACGAGCAGTACTTC. Combining the CDR3 with reference TRBV5-1 and TRBJ2-7 gives the whole variable domain KAGVTQTPRYLIKTRGQQVTLSCSPISGHRSVSWYQQTPGQGLQFLFEYFSETQRNKGNFPGRFSGRQFSNSRSEMNVSTLELGDSALYLCASSYMGQGTSNEQYFGPGTRLTVT.

This clone was seen just once. The chain carries TRBV5-5 and TRBJ2-5, with D possibly matching TRBD1 (6 bases). V lost 5 bases and J 4 bases, leaving 21 bases between the germline ends. The CDR3 runs 16 residues. Germline V gene lookup returns CDR1 SGHKS and CDR2 YYEKEE (reference sequence). CDR3 loop: CASRINPSGTPETQYF. The CDR3 DNA sequence: TGTGCCAGCAGAATAAACCCATCCGGGACACCAGAGACCCAGTACTTC.

This clone was counted once. The rearrangement links TRBV10-3 to TRBJ1-5; tentatively, D is TRBD1 (5 bases). V dropped 10 bases and J dropped 0 bases, with 10 bases sitting between them. The CDR3 has 13 residues. CDR1 is ENHRY, CDR2 SYGVKD, per germline. The CDR3, as DNA: TGTGCCAGCGGGGGGAATAGCAATCAGCCCCAGCATTTT. Its translation: CASGGNSNQPQHF.

The V gene is TRBV7-2, the J gene TRBJ1-1, with a tentative D call TRBD1 (5 bases). V lost 5 bases and J 4 bases, leaving 11 bases between the germline ends. The germline V gene has CDR1 SGHTA and CDR2 FQGNSA. The CDR3 has 13 amino acids. In DNA, the CDR3 is TGTGCCAGCAGCACCCGACAGTTCACTGAAGCTTTCTTT. Its protein is CASSTRQFTEAFF.

The chain uses TRBV5-5 and TRBJ2-6; D is possibly TRBD2 (6 bases). CDR1 and CDR2 (germline): SGHKS, YYEKEE (reference sequence). Deletions cut 1 base from V and 0 bases from J, with 11 bases between. There are 17 residues in the CDR3. This CDR3 is CASSLFSGGSGANVLTF. The CDR3 DNA reads TGTGCCAGCAGCTTGTTTTCCGGGGGCTCTGGGGCCAACGTCCTGACTTTC.

This chain uses TRBV6-5 with TRBJ2-1, with 10 bases that match TRBD2. The CDR3 sequence is 16 residues long. Germline lookup yields CDR1 MNHEY and CDR2 SVGAGI. J gave up 5 bases and V 0 bases, and 4 bases lay outside the gene matches. CDR3 residues: CASSYSLAGADNEQFF. As DNA, the CDR3 is TGTGCCAGCAGTTACTCCCTAGCGGGGGCCGACAATGAGCAGTTCTTC.

The rearrangement links TRBV27 to TRBJ1-1; D is perhaps TRBD1 (5 bases). V was shortened by 0 bases and J by 4 bases, with 9 bases between the two germline ends. The germline CDR1 and CDR2 sequences are MNHEY and SMNVEV (reference sequence). The CDR3 is made up of 14 amino acids. The CDR3, as DNA: TGTGCCAGCAGTTTATCGCAGGGTGTCACTGAAGCTTTCTTT. Residues: CASSLSQGVTEAFF.

The chain carries TRBV2 and TRBJ2-7; the match to TRBD2 covers 8 bases. The CDR3 extends over 15 amino acids. The germline gives CDR1 SNHLY, CDR2 FYNNEI. The J segment lost 0 bases and the V segment lost 9 bases, leaving 10 bases of the junction unmatched. The CDR3 sequence is CASDPSGGTSYEQYF. Here the CDR3 DNA reads TGTGCCAGTGACCCGAGCGGGGGTACCTCCTACGAGCAGTACTTC.

Written as DNA, the CDR3 is TGTGCCAGCAGCCAGGGCCCTGGACTAGCGGGGGTCGGGACAGATACGCAGTATTTT. Its protein is CASSQGPGLAGVGTDTQYF. V is TRBV4-2 and J is TRBJ2-3, with 13 bases fitting TRBD2. Germline V gene sequence: CDR1 LGHNA, CDR2 YNFKEQ. The CDR3 contains 19 residues. The V segment lost 3 bases and the J segment 3 bases; nucleotides outside the gene matches: 12.

This chain joins TRBV7-9 and TRBJ2-5; no definite D call. The CDR3 extends over 12 amino acids. Trimming left V 5 bases short and J 1 base short, with 5 bases between. Per the germline V gene, CDR1 is SEHNR and CDR2 is FQNEAQ (reference sequence). The CDR3 protein is CASSPTQETQYF. The CDR3 DNA follows: TGTGCCAGCAGCCCCACCCAAGAGACCCAGTACTTC.

This clone was recorded only once. J is TRBJ2-1 and V is TRBV7-9; 12 bases fit TRBD2. CDR3 size: 14 residues. CDR1 SEHNR and CDR2 FQNEAQ come from the germline V gene (reference sequence). Losses at the gene ends were 8 bases for V and 6 bases for J; bases not matched to a gene: 5. CDR3 nucleotide sequence: TGTGCCAGCTCCTCTAGCGGGGGGGCCAATGAGCAGTTCTTC. Translating gives CASSSSGGANEQFF. Full variable domain (outside the CDR3, taken from reference TRBV7-9 and TRBJ2-1): DTGVSQNPRHKITKRGQNVTFRCDPISEHNRLYWYRQTLGQGPEFLTYFQNEAQLEKSRLLSDRFSAERPKGSFSTLEIQRTEQGDSAMYLCASSSSGGANEQFFGPGTRLTVL.

V and J are TRBV5-1 and TRBJ2-3; TRBD2 agrees at 8 bases. Per germline, CDR1 SGHRS and CDR2 YFSETQ. The CDR3 length is 15 residues. V trimming: 1 base; J trimming: 6 bases; junction bases outside the gene matches: 7. The CDR3 nucleotides read TGCGCCAGCAGCTTGAACGGGGGGGCCGGGGATACGCAGTATTTT. Its translation is CASSLNGGAGDTQYF.

The chain joins TRBV19 to TRBJ2-7; maybe TRBD2 (6 bases). The CDR3 loop spans 14 amino acids. Germline lookup yields CDR1 LNHDA and CDR2 SQIVND (reference sequence). Trimming took 4 bases from V and 6 from J, leaving 16 bases between them. The chain's CDR3 is CASSKGLPLSEQYF. The CDR3 nucleotides read TGTGCCAGTAGTAAGGGACTTCCCCTTTCCGAGCAGTACTTC.

The chain has TRBV11-2 and TRBJ2-7; D ambiguous. This CDR3 is built from 11 residues. V was shortened by 1 base and J by 10 bases, with 8 bases between the two germline ends. Germline loops: CDR1 SGHAT, CDR2 FQNNGV. The CDR3 DNA sequence: TGTGCCAGCAGCTTAGGAGTCTATCAGTACTTC. Its translation: CASSLGVYQYF.

This clone was observed a few times. The chain links TRBV27 to TRBJ1-1; 8 positions agree with TRBD1. The length of the CDR3 is 14 residues. V lost 5 bases, J lost 10 bases, and 12 bases stayed unmatched. Germline V gene sequence: CDR1 MNHEY, CDR2 SMNVEV (reference sequence). DNA of the CDR3: TGTGCCAGCAGTGGGCCAGGGGGCCGAGAGAGAGCTTTCTTT. It is translated as CASSGPGGRERAFF.

V and J are TRBV5-5 and TRBJ2-7; D unclear. This CDR3 has 14 amino acids. The germline CDR1 and CDR2 sequences are SGHKS and YYEKEE (reference sequence). The V end lost 3 bases, the J end lost 2 bases, and 12 bases lay between the germline ends. CDR3 protein: CASSYKTEPYEQYF. The CDR3 DNA sequence: TGTGCCAGCAGCTACAAAACAGAACCCTACGAGCAGTACTTC.

The V gene is TRBV7-9, the J gene TRBJ2-2, with 13 bases fitting TRBD2. The V segment lost 5 bases and the J segment 3 bases; nucleotides outside the gene matches: 6. The germline gives CDR1 SEHNR, CDR2 FQNEAQ (reference sequence). The CDR3 runs 17 residues. CDR3: CASSPGLAGSDTGELFF. CDR3 DNA: TGTGCCAGCAGCCCGGGACTAGCGGGGTCGGACACCGGGGAGCTGTTTTTT.

Here the CDR3 reads CASSPAEGTYSPLHF. The CDR3 nucleotides read TGCGCCAGCAGCCCGGCTGAGGGGACGTATTCACCCCTCCACTTT. The chain carries TRBV5-1 and TRBJ1-6; TRBD1 might be the D (5 bases). The CDR3 is made up of 15 amino acids. V was trimmed by 4 bases and J by 8 bases, leaving 16 bases between them. The germline V gene has CDR1 SGHRS and CDR2 YFSETQ. Together with reference TRBV5-1 and TRBJ1-6, the CDR3 gives the full variable domain: KAGVTQTPRYLIKTRGQQVTLSCSPISGHRSVSWYQQTPGQGLQFLFEYFSETQRNKGNFPGRFSGRQFSNSRSEMNVSTLELGDSALYLCASSPAEGTYSPLHFGNGTRLTVT.

The rearrangement uses TRBV10-3 and TRBJ2-5, with D unresolved. The V gene's germline CDR1 is ENHRY and CDR2 SYGVKD. This CDR3 has 12 amino acids. The V and J ends lost 4 bases and 0 bases respectively, with 3 bases between them. The CDR3 sequence: CAISVDQETQYF. CDR3 coding DNA: TGTGCCATCAGTGTTGACCAAGAGACCCAGTACTTC.

J is TRBJ2-3 and V is TRBV19; D gene unclear. This CDR3 is built from 12 residues. V was shortened by 3 bases and J by 5 bases, with 6 bases between the two germline ends. Germline CDR1 and CDR2: LNHDA and SQIVND (reference sequence). CDR3 sequence: CASSINGDTQYF. In DNA, the CDR3 is TGTGCCAGTAGTATTAATGGAGATACGCAGTATTTT.

This chain connects TRBV20-1 to TRBJ2-1; a possible D gene is TRBD2 (5 bases). Trimming left V 6 bases short and J 9 bases short, with 12 bases between. The germline gives CDR1 DFQATT, CDR2 SNEGSKA (reference sequence). The CDR3 has 11 residues. The chain's CDR3 is CSAPSGLEQFF. Here the CDR3 DNA reads TGCAGTGCACCCAGCGGTCTTGAGCAGTTCTTC.

The J gene is TRBJ1-1, the V gene TRBV6-6, with D uncertain. The length of the CDR3 is 13 residues. Germline-derived CDR1 and CDR2 are MNHNY and SVGAGI (reference sequence). V dropped 7 bases and J dropped 0 bases, with 9 bases sitting between them. The CDR3 here is CASTTAMNTEAFF. As DNA, the CDR3 is TGTGCCAGCACGACGGCAATGAACACTGAAGCTTTCTTT.

This clone has just a few counts. V gene TRBV6-6 combines with J gene TRBJ1-1; perhaps TRBD1 as D (5 bases). Trimming removed 5 bases from V and 2 bases from J, with 12 bases in between. The CDR3 is 14 residues long. Germline V CDR1 and CDR2: MNHNY, SVGAGI (reference sequence). DNA of the CDR3: TGTGCCAGCAGTACCCAGGGTAGCAACACTGAAGCTTTCTTT. It encodes CASSTQGSNTEAFF.

The chain has TRBV7-2 and TRBJ1-1; D may be TRBD1 (6 bases). The V gene lost 7 bases and the J gene lost 6 bases, with 21 bases spanning the gap. The CDR3 spans 15 residues. CDR1 SGHTA and CDR2 FQGNSA come from the germline V gene. The CDR3 bases are TGTGCCAGCAACCGGGGGGGGCCGAAGGTTGCTGAAGCTTTCTTT. Amino acid sequence: CASNRGGPKVAEAFF.

The chain links TRBV29-1 to TRBJ1-5; tentatively, D is TRBD1 (5 bases). This CDR3 spans 15 amino acids. Germline assignment: CDR1 SQVTM and CDR2 ANQGSEA. V shed 4 bases and J shed 0 bases, with 13 bases lying between them. The CDR3 is CSVGWGTNSNQPQHF. The CDR3 coding sequence is TGCAGCGTTGGGTGGGGGACGAATAGCAATCAGCCCCAGCATTTT.

The rearrangement uses TRBV7-8 and TRBJ1-5; D call uncertain. With 3 bases removed from V and 0 bases from J, the gap between germline ends came to 6 bases. The CDR3 is 14 residues long. Germline V gene sequence: CDR1 SGHVS, CDR2 FQNEAQ. CDR3 protein: CASSFSSSNQPQHF. As DNA, the CDR3 is TGTGCCAGCAGCTTCTCCAGTAGCAATCAGCCCCAGCATTTT.